This TCR beta chain comes out of a study of CD8 T cells in ankylosing spondylitis. General observations from the study: Some of these motif variants have turned up before, in reports on reactive arthritis synovial fluid and blood. Clones tied to disease were said to be significantly enriched in matched ankylosing spondylitis synovial fluid. Researchers report that disease-linked clones proved CD8+ and relatively rare in peripheral blood. A TCR beta motif of fewer than ten highly homologous variants seemed to mark ankylosing spondylitis blood.

In its sample, this clonotype was seen a few times. Antigen: not known. From the 5' RACE reads, TCRdb called clonotypes with MiXCR, one entry per CDR3 protein. This table holds some 290,000 distinct CDR3 sequences, 15% to 25% found once. V shed 4 bases, J shed 5 bases, and the junction held 10 bases outside the gene matches. Germline V lookup: CDR1 LGHDT, CDR2 YNNKEL (reference sequence). The CDR3 is made up of 17 amino acids. The chain combines TRBV3-1 with TRBJ2-1, with 11 bases fitting TRBD2. The clonotype comes from a male donor with ankylosing spondylitis or in good health (not recorded which). The material sequenced was blood, either unsorted or a sorted T cell fraction (not recorded which). CDR3 loop: CASSPTHRLAGHNEQFF. DNA for the CDR3: TGTGCCAGCAGCCCCACCCATCGACTAGCGGGGCACAATGAGCAGTTCTTC.